The rows below give T cell receptor beta chains drawn from one sample of a study of blood T cell repertoires in COVID-19. Here immunoSEQ multiplex PCR was the method, and the copy in TCRdb shows in-frame clones only, minus some. This sample has 90,000 to 130,000 clones, with more than 70% found just once. Sequencing was done on a sample of peripheral blood. These receptors all come from a woman in her fifties or sixties with acute or convalescent COVID-19. Both conserved end residues are part of each CDR3. Each record gives: J gene, D gene, clone size, V gene, CDR3 DNA, CDR3 protein. The D gene is left open where the match is weak. Clone size is stated in some rows and not others, as once, few, many or a class when expanded.

>TRBJ1-5|NA|NA|TRBV15
TGTGCCACCAGTCCCGACGGGTGGAAGAATCAGCCCCAGCATTTT
CATSPDGWKNQPQHF
>TRBJ2-3|TRBD1|NA|TRBV18
TGTGCCAGCTTCCAGACAGGGGCGACCACAGATACGCAGTATTTT
CASFQTGATTDTQYF
>TRBJ1-1|NA|NA|TRBV5-1
TGCGCCAGCAGCAAAGCCGGGAACACTGAAGCTTTCTTT
CASSKAGNTEAFF
>TRBJ2-7|NA|NA|TRBV28
TGTGCCAGCAGGGGGCGTTTGTACGAGCAGTACTTC
CASRGRLYEQYF
>TRBJ1-5|TRBD1|NA|TRBV6-5
TGTGCCAGCAGACAGGGGAATCAGCCCCAGCATTTT
CASRQGNQPQHF
>TRBJ2-7|NA|NA|TRBV5-1
TGCGCCAGCAGCCCCCAGATCGGGACATCTGGCTCCTACGAGCAGTACTTC
CASSPQIGTSGSYEQYF
>TRBJ1-2|NA|once|TRBV30
TGTGCCTGGAGCGGGGGTTTTAACTATGGCTACACCTTC
CAWSGGFNYGYTF
>TRBJ2-2|NA|NA|TRBV5-6
TGTGCCAGCAACCTAGGAGCCGGAGCCGGGGAGCTGTTTTTT
CASNLGAGAGELFF
>TRBJ2-2|NA|NA|TRBV5-1
TGCGCCAGCAGCTTGGTAACAGGGAGTCCCGGGGAGCTGTTTTTT
CASSLVTGSPGELFF
>TRBJ2-1|TRBD1|NA|TRBV19
TGTGCCAGTACCCAAACAGGGGCCAATGAGCAGTTCTTC
CASTQTGANEQFF
>TRBJ2-7|NA|few|TRBV25-1
TGTGCCAGCATTACCCCCCCCGGGGGTAGCTCCTACGAGCAGTACTTC
CASITPPGGSSYEQYF
>TRBJ2-5|NA|NA|TRBV7-9
TGTGCCAGCAGCTTAGTGCTAGTTAGACAAGAGACCCAGTACTTC
CASSLVLVRQETQYF
>TRBJ1-1|NA|NA|TRBV7-6
TGTGCCAGCAGCTTACAAGGAGGGGCGGACCTGAACACTGAAGCTTTCTTT
CASSLQGGADLNTEAFF
>TRBJ2-7|NA|NA|TRBV15
TGTGCCACCAGCAGAGATCTTAGGGGGAGTGCCGAGCAGTACTTC
CATSRDLRGSAEQYF
>TRBJ1-2|NA|NA|TRBV7-9
TGTGCCAGCAGCCCCCAGGACTCTTTTTTCGGCTACACCTTC
CASSPQDSFFGYTF
>TRBJ1-1|NA|NA|TRBV13
TGTGCCAGCAGCTTAAGCATTAATCAATTCTTT
CASSLSINQFF
>TRBJ2-5|NA|NA|TRBV29-1
TGCAGCGCTGATGGGCGCTATAAAGAGACCCAGTACTTC
CSADGRYKETQYF
>TRBJ2-5|TRBD1|NA|TRBV27
TGTGCCAGCGGAACCTCGACAGGGGTTGAGACCCAGTACTTC
CASGTSTGVETQYF
>TRBJ1-3|TRBD1|NA|TRBV7-8
TGTGCCAGCAGCCCCGACAGGGGGAGCTCTGGAAACACCATATATTTT
CASSPDRGSSGNTIYF
>TRBJ1-5|TRBD1|NA|TRBV6-2/TRBV6-3
TGTGCCAGCAGTTCCCCAGGGACAGGGGTCAATCAGCCCCAGCATTTT
CASSSPGTGVNQPQHF
>TRBJ1-1|TRBD1|NA|TRBV18
TGTGCCAGCCAACCGACAGGGGCGAACACTGAAGCTTTCTTT
CASQPTGANTEAFF
>TRBJ1-4|NA|once|TRBV6-6
TGTGCCAGCAGGGGCAGGGCCGAAGAAAAACTGTTTTTT
CASRGRAEEKLFF
>TRBJ2-3|TRBD2|NA|TRBV5-1
TGCGCCAGCAGCCGCCGGGAGGGGGCAGATACGCAGTATTTT
CASSRREGADTQYF
>TRBJ2-2|TRBD2|NA|TRBV2
TGTGCCAGCAGCTCCCCGGGACTAGCGGGAGGGGTATACGGGGAGCTGTTTTTT
CASSSPGLAGGVYGELFF
>TRBJ2-1|NA|NA|TRBV24-1
TGTGCCACCAGTGATGGAGGGACCTACAATGAGCAGTTCTTC
CATSDGGTYNEQFF
>TRBJ1-4|TRBD1|few|TRBV29-1
TGCAGCGTTAGGACAGGGGTTCAGGAAAAACTGTTTTTT
CSVRTGVQEKLFF
>TRBJ1-1|NA|NA|TRBV7-2
TGTGCCAGCAGCTTAGACCCCCCGACAGCGAACACTGAAGCTTTCTTT
CASSLDPPTANTEAFF
>TRBJ2-2|NA|NA|TRBV27
TGTGCCAGCAGAACAGGGTTGAACACCGGGGAGCTGTTTTTT
CASRTGLNTGELFF
>TRBJ1-1|NA|NA|TRBV24-1
TGTGCCGCTGGGCAGGCTGAAGCTTTCTTT
CAAGQAEAFF
>TRBJ2-1|TRBD2|NA|TRBV2
TGTGCCAGCGCCCCGGAGCGGGAGGTCTACAATGAGCAGTTCTTC
CASAPEREVYNEQFF
>TRBJ2-5|NA|NA|TRBV10-3
TGTGCCATCAGTGAGCGGCAGGGAAGCGAGACCCAGTACTTC
CAISERQGSETQYF
>TRBJ2-7|TRBD2|NA|TRBV19
TGTGCCAGTAGTCGGCGGGGCGCGGGAGTAATCGAGCAGTACTTC
CASSRRGAGVIEQYF
>TRBJ2-1|NA|NA|TRBV6-5
TGTGCCAGCAATGCTAGCCCCTCTTCGGGTGAGCAGTTCTTC
CASNASPSSGEQFF
>TRBJ2-5|TRBD2|NA|TRBV7-9
TGTGCCAGCAGGACAGGGGGAACACTAGCGGGAGTAGAGACCCAGTACTTC
CASRTGGTLAGVETQYF
>TRBJ1-1|NA|NA|TRBV6-5
TGTGCCAGCAGTTACAAAGGGGTGAACACTGAAGCTTTCTTT
CASSYKGVNTEAFF
>TRBJ2-1|NA|NA|TRBV19
TGTGCCAGTAGTATCGCGAGAAGGGGTTATGAGCAGTTCTTC
CASSIARRGYEQFF
>TRBJ1-5|NA|NA|TRBV7-6
TGTGCCAGCAGCTCACAGGGAGGGAATCAGCCCCAGCATTTT
CASSSQGGNQPQHF
>TRBJ2-5|TRBD1|NA|TRBV28
TGTGCCATCAGGGAGGCCGGACAGGGTCGCCAAGAGACCCAGTACTTC
CAIREAGQGRQETQYF
>TRBJ2-7|NA|NA|TRBV5-1
TGCGCCAGCAGCTTTGGCAGCGGGCCTAACTACGAGCAGTACTTC
CASSFGSGPNYEQYF
>TRBJ1-4|TRBD1|NA|TRBV5-3
TGTGCCAGAAGCTTGGATTACAGGGGGCGAGGTGAAAAACTGTTTTTT
CARSLDYRGRGEKLFF
>TRBJ1-5|NA|NA|TRBV3-1/TRBV3-2
TGTGCCAGCAGCCAAGATAGGAGGCGCAATCAGCCCCAGCATTTT
CASSQDRRRNQPQHF
>TRBJ1-5|NA|NA|TRBV11-2
TGTGCCAGCAGCCCTACCAGGAAAGGACAGCCCCAGCATTTT
CASSPTRKGQPQHF
>TRBJ1-3|TRBD1|NA|TRBV28
TGTGCCAGCAGGAAAGGGACAGGGTCCTCTGGAAACACCATATATTTT
CASRKGTGSSGNTIYF
>TRBJ1-1|NA|NA|TRBV5-1
TGCGCCAGCACCGGGACACGGAACACTGAAGCTTTCTTT
CASTGTRNTEAFF
>TRBJ2-2|TRBD2|NA|TRBV18
TGTGCCAGCTCACCCAGCGGGAGGCGGATCGGGGAGCTGTTTTTT
CASSPSGRRIGELFF
>TRBJ1-1|NA|once|TRBV6-5
TGTGCCAGCAGCAACCGTGAAGGGGCTTTGGCTGAAGCTTTCTTT
CASSNREGALAEAFF
>TRBJ1-6|NA|NA|TRBV6-6
TGTGCCAGCAGTTACAGCCTTTCACCCCTCCACTTT
CASSYSLSPLHF
>TRBJ2-1|TRBD2|NA|TRBV11-1
TGTGCCAGCAGCTTAGGGCTAGCGGGAGGTGAGCAGTTCTTC
CASSLGLAGGEQFF
>TRBJ2-7|TRBD2|NA|TRBV28
TGTGCCAGCAGTTTACCTAGCGGGAGCTCCTACGAGCAGTACTTC
CASSLPSGSSYEQYF
>TRBJ2-5|TRBD1|NA|TRBV27
TGTGCCAGCAGCCCAGCCGGGACAGGGGGGCGAGAGACCCAGTACTTC
CASSPAGTGGRETQYF
>TRBJ2-7|NA|NA|TRBV6-5
TGTGCCAGCAGTACCGGGGTCGGGTCGCGGGAGCAGTACTTC
CASSTGVGSREQYF
>TRBJ2-1|TRBD2|NA|TRBV2
TGTGCCAGCAGTGAAAACCTAGCGGCTGTCCATGAGCAGTTCTTC
CASSENLAAVHEQFF
>TRBJ1-1|TRBD1|NA|TRBV4-2
TGTGCCAGCAGCCAAGAAGCCCTGGACAGGGACGGAACTGAAGCTTTCTTT
CASSQEALDRDGTEAFF
>TRBJ2-7|NA|NA|TRBV24-1
TGTGCCACCAGTACCCCCGGGTGCTATCGAACCTACGAGCAGTACTTC
CATSTPGCYRTYEQYF
>TRBJ2-3|TRBD1|NA|TRBV7-9
TGTGCCAGCAGACCCCCAGGACCCTCCGGGACAGAAGATACGCAGTATTTT
CASRPPGPSGTEDTQYF